Listed below are T cell receptor beta chains from one sample, sequenced in a study of cytomegalovirus exposure and HLA in healthy donors. Assay used: immunoSEQ multiplex PCR; TCRdb lists only in-frame clones, some missing. The sample holds 250,000 to 350,000 clones, about 80% seen once. Material: PBMCs. All receptors come from a girl aged 2 to 9 in good health and CMV-seronegative. Each CDR3 is given with its conserved first and last residue. D genes are given only for firm matches. Expanded clones are given a class, and other clones once, few, many or no size at all.

>-|TRBV2|-|TRBJ1-5
CASRGGLVAYQPQHF
TGTGCCAGCAGGGGGGGTCTGGTAGCCTATCAGCCCCAGCATTTT
>-|TRBV5-1|TRBD2|TRBJ2-5
CASSSGLAGVQETQYF
TGCGCCAGCAGCTCGGGACTAGCGGGGGTCCAAGAGACCCAGTACTTC
>-|TRBV27|-|TRBJ1-4
CASSLGTTNEKLFF
TGTGCCAGCAGTTTAGGGACAACAAATGAAAAACTGTTTTTT
>-|TRBV10-3|-|TRBJ2-1
CAISVDDYNEQFF
TGTGCCATCAGTGTAGATGATTACAATGAGCAGTTCTTC
>-|TRBV5-1|-|TRBJ2-7
CASSSNPELLEQYF
TGCGCCAGCAGCTCGAACCCTGAACTACTCGAGCAGTACTTC
>-|TRBV6-5|-|TRBJ2-5
CASSYSGDSYQETQYF
TGTGCCAGCAGTTACTCAGGGGACTCGTACCAAGAGACCCAGTACTTC
>-|TRBV7-3|TRBD2|TRBJ2-1
CASSVRGSTYNEQFF
TGTGCCAGCAGCGTACGCGGGAGTACCTACAATGAGCAGTTCTTC
>-|TRBV9|TRBD1|TRBJ2-1
CASSVDSGGLLYEQFF
TGTGCCAGCAGCGTAGATTCAGGGGGCCTACTCTATGAGCAGTTCTTC
>-|TRBV9|-|TRBJ2-3
CASSVGIQRTDTQYF
TGTGCCAGCAGCGTAGGAATACAGAGAACAGATACGCAGTATTTT
>-|TRBV5-1|TRBD2|TRBJ2-5
CASSKERGETQYF
TGCGCCAGCAGCAAGGAGCGGGGGGAGACCCAGTACTTC
>-|TRBV11-1|TRBD2|TRBJ2-1
CASSLLPLLAGADNEQFF
TGTGCCAGCAGCTTACTCCCACTACTAGCGGGAGCTGACAATGAGCAGTTCTTC
>-|TRBV10-1|TRBD2|TRBJ2-7
CASSESSGNSYEQYF
TGCGCCAGCAGTGAGTCGAGCGGGAACAGCTACGAGCAGTACTTC
>-|TRBV9|-|TRBJ2-7
CASSVGAGIYEQYF
TGTGCCAGCAGCGTAGGGGCGGGAATCTACGAGCAGTACTTC
>-|TRBV28|TRBD2|TRBJ2-7
CASSPGTSGSYEQYF
TGTGCCAGCAGTCCTGGGACTAGCGGGAGTTACGAGCAGTACTTC
>once|TRBV19|-|TRBJ2-1
CASSLTVSYNEQFF
TGTGCCAGTAGCCTGACAGTCTCCTACAATGAGCAGTTCTTC
>-|TRBV9|-|TRBJ1-5
CASSVGAGPNQPQHF
TGTGCCAGCAGCGTAGGTGCAGGGCCGAATCAGCCCCAGCATTTT
>-|TRBV4-1|TRBD2|TRBJ2-6
CASSHGTSGRATSGANVLTF
TGCGCCAGCAGCCACGGGACTAGCGGGAGGGCCACCTCTGGGGCCAACGTCCTGACTTTC
>-|TRBV6-6|-|TRBJ1-2
CASSFAGSGYTF
TGTGCCAGCAGCTTCGCGGGGTCTGGCTACACCTTC
>few|TRBV2|TRBD2|TRBJ2-7
CASSEGLAGSYEQYF
TGTGCCAGCAGCGAGGGACTAGCGGGATCGTACGAGCAGTACTTC
>few|TRBV14|-|TRBJ2-7
CASSQVSRLNEQYF
TGTGCCAGCAGCCAAGTTAGCCGACTCAACGAGCAGTACTTC
>-|TRBV13|TRBD2|TRBJ2-1
CASTLRGRADNEQFF
TGTGCCAGCACCCTTCGCGGGAGGGCCGACAATGAGCAGTTCTTC
>-|TRBV7-3|-|TRBJ2-1
CASSPIPQNDNEQFF
TGTGCCAGCAGCCCGATTCCACAGAACGACAATGAGCAGTTCTTC
>-|TRBV7-3|TRBD2|TRBJ2-3
CASSGSGLGVSDTQYF
TGTGCCAGCAGCGGGTCGGGACTAGGGGTATCAGATACGCAGTATTTT
>-|TRBV9|-|TRBJ1-1
CASSTRGTPDTEAFF
TGTGCCAGCAGCACCCGAGGCACCCCTGACACTGAAGCTTTCTTT
>-|TRBV13|-|TRBJ1-3
CASSPDFGNTIYF
TGTGCCAGCAGCCCGGACTTTGGAAACACCATATATTTT
>-|TRBV27|TRBD2|TRBJ2-3
CASSLSLAGGPDTQYF
TGTGCCAGCAGTTTATCACTAGCGGGAGGTCCAGATACGCAGTATTTT
>-|TRBV14|TRBD2|TRBJ2-1
CASSQHGGGSYNEQFF
TGTGCCAGCAGCCAACATGGGGGGGGCTCCTACAATGAGCAGTTCTTC
>-|TRBV9|-|TRBJ2-2
CASSVVAGPGELFF
TGTGCCAGCAGCGTAGTGGCAGGGCCCGGGGAGCTGTTTTTT
>-|TRBV20-1|-|TRBJ2-7
CSANSLYEQYF
TGCAGTGCGAACTCTCTCTACGAGCAGTACTTC
>few|TRBV7-9|-|TRBJ1-1
CASSFSGVGTEAFF
TGTGCCAGCAGCTTTTCGGGGGTAGGCACTGAAGCTTTCTTT
>-|TRBV4-1|TRBD1|TRBJ2-7
CASSHLGQGIYEQYF
TGCGCCAGCAGCCATCTTGGACAGGGAATATACGAGCAGTACTTC
>few|TRBV10-3|-|TRBJ1-1
CAISEQDTEAFF
TGTGCCATCAGTGAACAGGACACTGAAGCTTTCTTT
>-|TRBV18|-|TRBJ1-5
CASSLNRALDQPQHF
TGTGCCAGCTCATTAAACAGGGCCCTGGACCAGCCCCAGCATTTT
>-|TRBV11-2|TRBD2|TRBJ2-2
CASSLGLTSGGFTGGELFF
TGTGCCAGCAGCTTAGGCCTGACTAGCGGGGGTTTTACCGGCGGGGAGCTGTTTTTT
>-|TRBV27|TRBD2|TRBJ2-7
CASSWRTSGPSYEQYF
TGTGCCAGCAGTTGGAGGACTAGCGGTCCTTCCTACGAGCAGTACTTC
>-|TRBV6-1|-|TRBJ2-7
CASSEAPVEIAGEQYF
TGTGCCAGCAGTGAAGCCCCGGTGGAGATAGCTGGCGAGCAGTACTTC
>-|TRBV10-1|TRBD2|TRBJ2-1
CASSPGLAGVPEQFF
TGCGCCAGCAGTCCCGGACTAGCGGGAGTTCCTGAGCAGTTCTTC
>-|TRBV13|-|TRBJ1-3
CASGFGRRSGNTIYF
TGTGCCAGCGGGTTCGGGAGAAGATCTGGAAACACCATATATTTT
>-|TRBV7-3|TRBD2|TRBJ2-2
CASSTLAGTVTGELFF
TGTGCCAGCAGCACCTTAGCGGGGACGGTCACCGGGGAGCTGTTTTTT
>-|TRBV28|-|TRBJ1-4
CASSLGGQNEKLFF
TGTGCCAGCAGTTTGGGGGGGCAGAATGAAAAACTGTTTTTT
>once|TRBV29-1|-|TRBJ2-7
CSVLPISGDEQYF
TGCAGCGTCCTACCTATTTCCGGGGACGAGCAGTACTTC
>-|TRBV30|-|TRBJ2-5
CAWSTGVDETQYF
TGTGCCTGGAGTACGGGGGTTGACGAGACCCAGTACTTC
>-|TRBV7-2|TRBD2|TRBJ2-3
CASSPVAGRDTQYF
TGTGCCAGCAGCCCAGTAGCGGGTAGGGATACGCAGTATTTT
>-|TRBV28|TRBD2|TRBJ2-1
CASRFTSGSYNEQFF
TGTGCCAGCAGGTTCACTAGCGGGAGCTACAATGAGCAGTTCTTC
>-|TRBV5-1|-|TRBJ2-1
CASSLTTTYNEQFF
TGCGCCAGCAGCTTGACGACTACTTACAATGAGCAGTTCTTC
>-|TRBV28|-|TRBJ2-2
CASSSVDKNTGELFF
TGTGCCAGCAGTTCTGTTGACAAGAACACCGGGGAGCTGTTTTTT
>-|TRBV27|TRBD2|TRBJ2-7
CASSSQRGYEQYF
TGTGCCAGCAGTTCTCAGCGGGGGTACGAGCAGTACTTC
>-|TRBV28|TRBD1|TRBJ2-7
CASSFSYRDRNYEQYF
TGTGCCAGCAGTTTCTCGTATCGGGACAGGAACTACGAGCAGTACTTC
>-|TRBV4-1|TRBD2|TRBJ2-2
CASSQEHGTSGGAHNTGELFF
TGCGCCAGCAGCCAAGAGCACGGGACTAGCGGGGGGGCGCATAACACCGGGGAGCTGTTTTTT
>once|TRBV11-2|TRBD1|TRBJ2-1
CASSSTGGVYNEQFF
TGTGCCAGCAGCTCCACAGGGGGCGTCTACAATGAGCAGTTCTTC
>-|TRBV5-1|-|TRBJ2-1
CASGAGRSPPFF
TGCGCCAGCGGGGCTGGCCGATCTCCTCCGTTCTTC